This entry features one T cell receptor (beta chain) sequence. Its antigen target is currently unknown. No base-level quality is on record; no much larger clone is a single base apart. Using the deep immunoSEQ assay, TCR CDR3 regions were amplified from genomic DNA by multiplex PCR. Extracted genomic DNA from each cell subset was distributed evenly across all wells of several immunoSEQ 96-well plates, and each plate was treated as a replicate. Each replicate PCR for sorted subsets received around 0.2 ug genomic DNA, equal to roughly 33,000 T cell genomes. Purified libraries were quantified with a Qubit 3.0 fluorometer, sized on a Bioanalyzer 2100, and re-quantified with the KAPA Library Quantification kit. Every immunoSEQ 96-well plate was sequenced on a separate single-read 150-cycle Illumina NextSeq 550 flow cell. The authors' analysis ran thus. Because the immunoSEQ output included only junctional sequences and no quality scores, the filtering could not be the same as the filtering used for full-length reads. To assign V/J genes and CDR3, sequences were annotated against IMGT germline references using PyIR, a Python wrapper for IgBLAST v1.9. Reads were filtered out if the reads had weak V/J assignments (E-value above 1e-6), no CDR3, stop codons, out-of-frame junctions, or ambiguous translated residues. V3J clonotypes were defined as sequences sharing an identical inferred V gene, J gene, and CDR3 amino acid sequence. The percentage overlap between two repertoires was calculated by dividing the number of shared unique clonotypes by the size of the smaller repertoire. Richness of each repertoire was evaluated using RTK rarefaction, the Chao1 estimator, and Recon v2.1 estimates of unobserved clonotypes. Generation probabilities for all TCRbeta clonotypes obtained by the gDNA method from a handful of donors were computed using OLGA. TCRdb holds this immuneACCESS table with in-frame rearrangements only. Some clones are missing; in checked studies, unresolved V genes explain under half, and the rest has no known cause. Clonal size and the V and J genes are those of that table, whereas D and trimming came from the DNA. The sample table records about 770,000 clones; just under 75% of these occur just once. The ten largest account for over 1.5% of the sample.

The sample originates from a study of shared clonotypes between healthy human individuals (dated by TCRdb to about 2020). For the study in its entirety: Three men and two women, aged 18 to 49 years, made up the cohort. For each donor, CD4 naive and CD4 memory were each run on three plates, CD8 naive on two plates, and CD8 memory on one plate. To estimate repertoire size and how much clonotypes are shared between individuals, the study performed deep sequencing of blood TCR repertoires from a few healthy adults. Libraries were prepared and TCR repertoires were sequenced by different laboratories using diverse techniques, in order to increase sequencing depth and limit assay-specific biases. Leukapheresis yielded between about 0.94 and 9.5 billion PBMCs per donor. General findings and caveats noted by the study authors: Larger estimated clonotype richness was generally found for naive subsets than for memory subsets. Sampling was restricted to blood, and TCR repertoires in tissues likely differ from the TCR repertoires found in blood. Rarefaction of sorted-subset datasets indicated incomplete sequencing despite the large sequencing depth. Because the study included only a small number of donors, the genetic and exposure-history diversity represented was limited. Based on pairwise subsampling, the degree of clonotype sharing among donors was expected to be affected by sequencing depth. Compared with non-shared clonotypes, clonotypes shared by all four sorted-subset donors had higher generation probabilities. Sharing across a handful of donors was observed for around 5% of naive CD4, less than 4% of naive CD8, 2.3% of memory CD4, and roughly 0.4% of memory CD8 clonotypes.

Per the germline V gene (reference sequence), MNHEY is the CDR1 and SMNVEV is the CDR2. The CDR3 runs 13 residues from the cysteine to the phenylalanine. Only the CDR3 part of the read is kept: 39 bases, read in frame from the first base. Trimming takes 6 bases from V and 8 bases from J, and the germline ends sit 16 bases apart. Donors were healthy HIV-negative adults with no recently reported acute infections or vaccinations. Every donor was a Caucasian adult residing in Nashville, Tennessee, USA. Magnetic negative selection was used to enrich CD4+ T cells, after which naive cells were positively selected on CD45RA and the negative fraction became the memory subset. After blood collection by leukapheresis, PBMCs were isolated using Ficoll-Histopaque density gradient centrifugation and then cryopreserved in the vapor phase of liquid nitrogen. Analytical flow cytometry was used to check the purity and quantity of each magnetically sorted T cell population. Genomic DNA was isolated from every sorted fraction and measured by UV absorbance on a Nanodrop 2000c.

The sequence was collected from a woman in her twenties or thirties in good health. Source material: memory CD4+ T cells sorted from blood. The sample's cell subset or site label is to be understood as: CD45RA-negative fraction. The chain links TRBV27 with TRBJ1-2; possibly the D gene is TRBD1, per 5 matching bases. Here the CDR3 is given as CASRPRGRDGYTF. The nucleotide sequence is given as TGTGCCAGCAGGCCCCGGGGACGAGACGGCTACACCTTC.